The entry below describes one T cell receptor beta chain. This record belongs to a study of blood T cells in healthy people across ages. A second PCR of 7 to 11 cycles used a sample-barcoded 5' primer and a J-beta primer mix. A 12-random-nucleotide template-switch adaptor tagged each cDNA molecule. TCRdb used MiXCR to reprocess the 5' RACE reads, holding one entry per CDR3 protein. The top ten hold 7% to 9% of the sample, which has around 1.5 million distinct CDR3 sequences, 42% seen once. V was clipped by 0 bases and J by 0 bases; unmatched bases: 9. CDR3 length equals 19 residues. The germline V gene encodes CDR1 MGHRA and CDR2 YSYEKL.

This receptor was identified in a woman younger than 35 in good health. The sequenced sample was blood. V is TRBV4-1 and J is TRBJ1-4, with 8 positions matching TRBD1. In nucleotides, the CDR3 is TGCGCCAGCAGCCAAGATTTGGGACAGGTGTTCTCAACTAATGAAAAACTGTTTTTT. This sequence encodes CASSQDLGQVFSTNEKLFF.